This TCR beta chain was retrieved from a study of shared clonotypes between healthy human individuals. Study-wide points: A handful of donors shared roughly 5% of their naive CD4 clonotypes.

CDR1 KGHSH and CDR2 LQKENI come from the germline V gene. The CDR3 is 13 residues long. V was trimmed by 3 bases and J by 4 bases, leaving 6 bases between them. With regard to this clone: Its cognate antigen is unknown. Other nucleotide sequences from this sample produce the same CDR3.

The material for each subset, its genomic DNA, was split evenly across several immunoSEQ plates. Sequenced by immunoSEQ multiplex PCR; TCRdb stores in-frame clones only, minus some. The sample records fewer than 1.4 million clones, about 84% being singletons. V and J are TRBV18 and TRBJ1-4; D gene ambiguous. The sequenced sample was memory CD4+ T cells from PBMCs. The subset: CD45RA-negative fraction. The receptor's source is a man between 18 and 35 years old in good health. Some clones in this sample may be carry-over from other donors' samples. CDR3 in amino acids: CASSPGFNEKLFF. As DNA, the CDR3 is TGTGCCAGCTCACCCGGATTTAATGAAAAACTGTTTTTT.